This TCR beta chain was captured in a study of vaccination effects on CD4 cells after COVID-19. Study in general: Viral peptide pools were used in the ViraFEST assay to expand antigen-specific CD4+ T cells, and sequencing came afterward.

Subsequent to approximately 11 days of culture, CD4+ T cells were isolated. Each culture had half its medium swapped for IL-2 medium on days 3 and 7. To note about this clone: No antigen is known for it.

TCRdb's table, derived via immunoSEQ multiplex PCR, lists solely in-frame clones and lacks some. The profile shows approximately 40,000 clones, roughly 87% of them singletons. Germline-derived CDR1 and CDR2 are SGHTA and FQGNSA. The V end was cut by 0 bases, the J end by 13 bases, with 18 bases between. The CDR3 has 14 amino acids. The specimen comprised CD4+ T cells from PBMCs cultured without peptide, sampled before COVID-19 vaccination. The sequence was obtained from a human donor who received a COVID-19 vaccine. The chain carries TRBV7-2 and TRBJ1-1; tentatively, D is TRBD1 (5 bases). CDR3 sequence (DNA): TGTGCCAGCAGCTTAGCACCAATAAACAATGGGGGTTTCTTT. Translating it yields CASSLAPINNGGFF.